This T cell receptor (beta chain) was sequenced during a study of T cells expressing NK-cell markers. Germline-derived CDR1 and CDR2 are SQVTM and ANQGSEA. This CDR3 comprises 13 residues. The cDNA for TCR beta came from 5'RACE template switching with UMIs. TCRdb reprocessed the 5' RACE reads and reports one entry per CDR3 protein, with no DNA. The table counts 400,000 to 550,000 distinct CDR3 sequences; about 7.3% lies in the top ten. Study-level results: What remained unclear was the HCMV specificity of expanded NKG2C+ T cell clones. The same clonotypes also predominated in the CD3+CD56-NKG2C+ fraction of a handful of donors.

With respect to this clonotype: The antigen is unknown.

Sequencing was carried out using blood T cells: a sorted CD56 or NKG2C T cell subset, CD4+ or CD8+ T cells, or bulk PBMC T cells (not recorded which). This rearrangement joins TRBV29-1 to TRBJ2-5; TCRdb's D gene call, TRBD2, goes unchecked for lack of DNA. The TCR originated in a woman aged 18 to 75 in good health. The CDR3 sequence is CSVGPGEGQTQYF.